These T cell receptor beta chains were read from a single sample in a study of regulatory T cells in long-lasting Graves disease. TCRdb re-called the multiplex PCR reads with MiXCR, one entry per CDR3 protein. The data contain roughly 400,000 distinct CDR3 sequences, 14% to 15% of them singletons. These same data were also listed under a study on T cells in Graves' hyperthyroidism and ophthalmopathy.

The specimen was peripheral blood mononuclear cells (PBMCs), collected at new diagnosis, from a patient treated with antithyroid drugs. These receptor sequences come from a woman in her 40s with Graves disease. Both conserved end residues are part of each CDR3. The order of the fields is D gene, V gene, clone size, J gene, CDR3 protein, CDR3 DNA. D genes are given only for firm matches. Expanded clones get a size class; other rows say once, few or many, or leave the size out.

d_gene: TRBD2
v_gene: TRBV20-1
abundance: -
j_gene: TRBJ2-1
CDR3aa: CSATLADSSYNEQFF
CDR3nt: TGCAGTGCTACTCTAGCGGATAGCTCCTACAATGAGCAGTTCTTC

d_gene: -
v_gene: TRBV2
abundance: many
j_gene: TRBJ2-1
CDR3aa: CASRKGGAYNEQFF
CDR3nt: TGTGCCAGCAGAAAGGGCGGGGCCTACAATGAGCAGTTCTTC

d_gene: -
v_gene: TRBV3-1
abundance: many
j_gene: TRBJ2-7
CDR3aa: CASSQEYEQYF
CDR3nt: TGTGCCAGCTCACAAGAATACGAGCAGTACTTC

d_gene: -
v_gene: TRBV12-5
abundance: few
j_gene: TRBJ2-1
CDR3aa: CASGFGLGPPYNEQFF
CDR3nt: TGTGCTAGTGGTTTCGGCCTAGGACCCCCATACAATGAGCAGTTCTTC

d_gene: -
v_gene: TRBV28
abundance: many
j_gene: TRBJ1-2
CDR3aa: CASSLMRVNYGYTF
CDR3nt: TGTGCCAGCAGTTTAATGAGGGTTAACTATGGCTACACCTTC

d_gene: -
v_gene: TRBV28
abundance: many
j_gene: TRBJ1-4
CDR3aa: CASNPTADEKLFF
CDR3nt: TGTGCCAGCAATCCGACAGCCGATGAAAAACTGTTTTTT

d_gene: TRBD2
v_gene: TRBV19
abundance: few
j_gene: TRBJ2-3
CDR3aa: CASSTTLAGVVADTQYF
CDR3nt: TGTGCCAGTAGTACCACACTAGCGGGAGTGGTCGCAGATACGCAGTATTTT

d_gene: -
v_gene: TRBV6-2/TRBV6-3
abundance: many
j_gene: TRBJ1-6
CDR3aa: CASSVGQMNSPLHF
CDR3nt: TGTGCCAGCAGTGTTGGACAGATGAATTCACCCCTCCACTTT

d_gene: -
v_gene: TRBV10-2
abundance: many
j_gene: TRBJ2-5
CDR3aa: CASSERFRGETQYF
CDR3nt: TGCGCCAGCAGTGAACGATTCAGGGGCGAGACCCAGTACTTC

d_gene: -
v_gene: TRBV5-5
abundance: once
j_gene: TRBJ2-1
CDR3aa: CASSSTELEQFF
CDR3nt: TGTGCCAGCAGCTCGACCGAACTGGAGCAGTTCTTC

d_gene: TRBD2
v_gene: TRBV4-3
abundance: few
j_gene: TRBJ2-1
CDR3aa: CASSQGTSGNNEQFF
CDR3nt: TGCGCCAGCAGCCAAGGGACTAGCGGGAACAATGAGCAGTTCTTC

d_gene: TRBD2
v_gene: TRBV29-1
abundance: -
j_gene: TRBJ2-2
CDR3aa: CSVDLLAGGPGELFF
CDR3nt: TGCAGCGTTGATCTACTAGCGGGAGGCCCCGGGGAGCTGTTTTTT

d_gene: TRBD2
v_gene: TRBV28
abundance: many
j_gene: TRBJ2-1
CDR3aa: CASSPLAGVEYNEQFF
CDR3nt: TGTGCCAGCAGTCCCCTAGCGGGAGTCGAGTACAATGAGCAGTTCTTC

d_gene: -
v_gene: TRBV18
abundance: many
j_gene: TRBJ2-7
CDR3aa: CASSPHRMVEQYF
CDR3nt: TGTGCCAGCTCACCTCATCGGATGGTCGAGCAGTACTTC

d_gene: TRBD2
v_gene: TRBV28
abundance: many
j_gene: TRBJ2-1
CDR3aa: CASSLRIAGLNYNEQFF
CDR3nt: TGTGCCAGCAGTCTGCGGATAGCGGGACTCAACTACAATGAGCAGTTCTTC

d_gene: TRBD2
v_gene: TRBV2
abundance: many
j_gene: TRBJ2-1
CDR3aa: CASSATSGRPYNEQFF
CDR3nt: TGTGCCAGCAGCGCGACTAGCGGGAGACCCTACAATGAGCAGTTCTTC

d_gene: TRBD2
v_gene: TRBV11-2
abundance: -
j_gene: TRBJ2-5
CDR3aa: CASSPGTSGRQYQETQYF
CDR3nt: TGTGCCAGCAGTCCCGGGACTAGCGGGAGGCAGTACCAAGAGACCCAGTACTTC

d_gene: TRBD2
v_gene: TRBV19
abundance: many
j_gene: TRBJ2-2
CDR3aa: CASSMVLAGGLGELFF
CDR3nt: TGTGCCAGTAGTATGGTTCTAGCGGGAGGGCTAGGGGAGCTGTTTTTT

d_gene: -
v_gene: TRBV11-3
abundance: many
j_gene: TRBJ1-1
CDR3aa: CASNNRDNEAFF
CDR3nt: TGTGCCAGCAACAACCGGGACAATGAAGCTTTCTTT

d_gene: -
v_gene: TRBV7-2
abundance: many
j_gene: TRBJ2-5
CDR3aa: CASSMYSGPETQYF
CDR3nt: TGTGCCAGCAGTATGTACAGTGGGCCGGAGACCCAGTACTTC

d_gene: -
v_gene: TRBV11-3
abundance: -
j_gene: TRBJ2-1
CDR3aa: CASSLWGRDESDEQFF
CDR3nt: TGTGCCAGCAGCTTATGGGGCAGGGACGAATCGGATGAGCAGTTCTTC

d_gene: -
v_gene: TRBV7-2
abundance: many
j_gene: TRBJ2-1
CDR3aa: CASRGPANNEQFF
CDR3nt: TGTGCCAGCAGAGGACCAGCGAACAATGAGCAGTTCTTC

d_gene: TRBD2
v_gene: TRBV11-3
abundance: many
j_gene: TRBJ2-5
CDR3aa: CASSTRTSGEETQYF
CDR3nt: TGTGCCAGCAGCACTAGGACTAGCGGAGAAGAGACCCAGTACTTC

d_gene: TRBD1
v_gene: TRBV28
abundance: many
j_gene: TRBJ1-1
CDR3aa: CASSGYRDRAEAFF
CDR3nt: TGTGCCAGCAGCGGATATCGGGACAGAGCAGAAGCTTTCTTT

d_gene: -
v_gene: TRBV28
abundance: -
j_gene: TRBJ1-2
CDR3aa: CASTVGGRYGYTF
CDR3nt: TGTGCCAGCACAGTCGGGGGCCGTTATGGCTACACCTTC

d_gene: TRBD2
v_gene: TRBV9
abundance: many
j_gene: TRBJ2-7
CDR3aa: CASSSREGRSYEQYF
CDR3nt: TGTGCCAGCAGCAGTCGGGAGGGCCGCTCCTACGAGCAGTACTTC

d_gene: -
v_gene: TRBV12-3/TRBV12-4
abundance: few
j_gene: TRBJ2-2
CDR3aa: CASRHPSGANTGELFF
CDR3nt: TGTGCCAGCAGACACCCCAGTGGAGCGAACACCGGGGAGCTGTTTTTT

d_gene: -
v_gene: TRBV19
abundance: few
j_gene: TRBJ2-1
CDR3aa: CASSWRVSYNEQFF
CDR3nt: TGTGCCAGTAGTTGGAGGGTCTCCTACAATGAGCAGTTCTTC

d_gene: -
v_gene: TRBV4-2
abundance: many
j_gene: TRBJ1-3
CDR3aa: CASSQGTLSGNTIYF
CDR3nt: TGTGCCAGCAGCCAAGGGACTCTCTCTGGAAACACCATATATTTT

d_gene: TRBD1
v_gene: TRBV19
abundance: few
j_gene: TRBJ1-2
CDR3aa: CASSTRDRGNYGYTF
CDR3nt: TGTGCCAGTAGTACGAGGGACAGGGGTAACTATGGCTACACCTTC

d_gene: -
v_gene: TRBV12-3/TRBV12-4
abundance: many
j_gene: TRBJ2-5
CDR3aa: CASSFGSRGPQETQYF
CDR3nt: TGTGCCAGCAGTTTTGGGAGCCGTGGTCCACAAGAGACCCAGTACTTC

d_gene: -
v_gene: TRBV12-5
abundance: -
j_gene: TRBJ1-1
CDR3aa: CASGLVLGQAQNTEAFF
CDR3nt: TGTGCTAGTGGTTTGGTTCTCGGGCAGGCCCAGAACACTGAAGCTTTCTTT